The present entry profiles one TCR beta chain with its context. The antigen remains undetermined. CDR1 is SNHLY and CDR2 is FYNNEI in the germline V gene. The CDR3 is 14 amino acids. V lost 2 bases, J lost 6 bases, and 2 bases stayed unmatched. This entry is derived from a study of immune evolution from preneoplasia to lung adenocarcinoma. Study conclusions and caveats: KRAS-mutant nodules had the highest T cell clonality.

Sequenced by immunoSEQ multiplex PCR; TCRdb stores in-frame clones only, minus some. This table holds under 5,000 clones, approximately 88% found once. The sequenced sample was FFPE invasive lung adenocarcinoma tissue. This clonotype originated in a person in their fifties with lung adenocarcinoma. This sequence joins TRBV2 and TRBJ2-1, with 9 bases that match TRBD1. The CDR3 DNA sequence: TGTGCCAGCAGTGAACGGGACAGGGTCAATGAGCAGTTCTTC. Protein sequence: CASSERDRVNEQFF.